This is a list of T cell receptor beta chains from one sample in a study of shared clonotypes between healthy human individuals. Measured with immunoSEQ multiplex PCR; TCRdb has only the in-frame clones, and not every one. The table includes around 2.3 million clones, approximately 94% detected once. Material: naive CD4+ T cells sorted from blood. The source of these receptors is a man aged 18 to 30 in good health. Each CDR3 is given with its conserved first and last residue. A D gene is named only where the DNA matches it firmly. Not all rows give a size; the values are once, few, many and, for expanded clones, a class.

CAWSVKGPGQYSNQPQHF	TGTGCCTGGAGTGTAAAAGGCCCGGGACAGTATAGCAATCAGCCCCAGCATTTT	TRBV30	TRBD1	NA	TRBJ1-5
CASRNTGVDTQYF	TGCGCCAGCAGGAATACGGGGGTAGATACGCAGTATTTT	TRBV5-1	NA	NA	TRBJ2-3
CASSPVRGAYEQYF	TGTGCCAGCAGCCCGGTAAGGGGGGCCTACGAGCAGTACTTC	TRBV5-4	NA	NA	TRBJ2-7
CASSSRDNENIQYF	TGTGCCAGCAGCTCCCGGGACAACGAAAACATTCAGTACTTC	TRBV11-1	NA	NA	TRBJ2-4
CASPSPGPNDRVLGTEAFF	TGCGCCAGTCCTTCACCCGGGCCAAACGATAGGGTTTTAGGCACTGAAGCTTTCTTT	TRBV5-1	NA	NA	TRBJ1-1
CASKARGYETQYF	TGTGCCAGCAAAGCAAGGGGGTACGAGACCCAGTACTTC	TRBV6-5	NA	NA	TRBJ2-5
CASSEIGVAKNIQYF	TGTGCCAGCAGTGAAATAGGGGTGGCCAAAAACATTCAGTACTTC	TRBV6-1	NA	NA	TRBJ2-4
CASSFQGKDTDTQYF	TGTGCCAGCAGCTTCCAGGGAAAGGACACAGATACGCAGTATTTT	TRBV7-2	NA	NA	TRBJ2-3
CAWSPTDGELFF	TGTGCCTGGAGTCCGACGGACGGGGAGCTGTTTTTT	TRBV30	NA	NA	TRBJ2-2
CASSPGTFETQYF	TGTGCCAGCAGTCCCGGGACTTTTGAGACCCAGTACTTC	TRBV2	NA	once	TRBJ2-5
CASSLEWGNSPLHF	TGTGCCAGCAGTTTAGAGTGGGGTAATTCACCCCTCCACTTT	TRBV27	NA	NA	TRBJ1-6
CASSVQGQETQYF	TGTGCCAGCAGTGTACAGGGCCAAGAGACCCAGTACTTC	TRBV2	NA	NA	TRBJ2-5
CASSSTGTRTDTQYF	TGTGCCAGCAGTTCCACCGGGACGCGCACAGATACGCAGTATTTT	TRBV6-5	NA	NA	TRBJ2-3
CASSGKGSGTGELFF	TGTGCCTCCTCGGGCAAGGGATCGGGCACCGGGGAGCTGTTTTTT	TRBV10-3	NA	NA	TRBJ2-2
CASRASGRQGAGELFF	TGTGCCAGCAGAGCCAGCGGGAGACAAGGCGCCGGGGAGCTGTTTTTT	TRBV2	TRBD2	NA	TRBJ2-2
CASSPGTEPYYEQYF	TGCGCCAGCAGCCCTGGAACGGAACCCTACTACGAGCAGTACTTC	TRBV4-1	NA	NA	TRBJ2-7
CASSWLGQGAYEQYF	TGTGCCAGCAGCTGGCTCGGACAGGGGGCCTACGAGCAGTACTTC	TRBV5-6	TRBD1	NA	TRBJ2-7